This is a list of T cell receptor beta chains from one sample in a study of cytomegalovirus exposure and HLA in healthy donors. Data came from immunoSEQ multiplex PCR; TCRdb stores just in-frame clones and leaves some out. This table has fewer than 200,000 clones, roughly 80% appearing once. Sequenced input: PBMCs. These TCRs come from a young woman in good health and CMV-seropositive. CDR3s include the opening cysteine and the closing phenylalanine or tryptophan. The D gene is left open where the match is weak. The size entry is marked missing in some rows and otherwise reads once, few, many or a size class.

v_call	j_call	clone_size	d_call	cdr3_nt	cdr3_aa
TRBV7-2	TRBJ1-4	few	NA	TGTGCCAGCAGCTTACGGTATTCGGGTGTCGAGGAAAAACTGTTTTTT	CASSLRYSGVEEKLFF
TRBV25-1	TRBJ1-4	NA	TRBD1	TGTGCCAGCAGTGACCTCGGACAGGGTCGTGAAAAACTGTTTTTT	CASSDLGQGREKLFF
TRBV5-1	TRBJ2-2	NA	TRBD2	TGCGCCAGCAGCCCTAGCGGGTGGAACACCGGGGAGCTGTTTTTT	CASSPSGWNTGELFF
TRBV30	TRBJ2-7	once	NA	TGTGCCTGGAGTGCCCGTGGCGGCTCCTACGAGCAGTACTTC	CAWSARGGSYEQYF
TRBV11-2	TRBJ1-1	NA	TRBD1	TGTGCCAGCAGCCCCATTGGGGGGAAGGGGGCGCGGTATACTGAAGCTTTCTTT	CASSPIGGKGARYTEAFF
TRBV2	TRBJ2-6	few	TRBD2	TGTGCCAGCAGGGAGCGGGGGTGGGGGGCCAACGTCCTGACTTTC	CASRERGWGANVLTF
TRBV18	TRBJ2-5	once	NA	TGTGCCAGCTCACCCGACAGAAAACAAGAGACCCAGTACTTC	CASSPDRKQETQYF
TRBV27	TRBJ1-1	NA	NA	TGTGCCAGCAGTTTATTTATGAACCGACAGACGAGCTTAGGTAGAGCTTTCTTT	CASSLFMNRQTSLGRAFF
TRBV4-1	TRBJ1-2	NA	TRBD1	TGCGCCAGCAGCCGAGGACAGGGGGCCCTTGTCTATGGCTACACCTTC	CASSRGQGALVYGYTF
TRBV6-5	TRBJ1-2	NA	NA	TGTGCCAGCAGCCTACCAAAAGGACTTAACTATGGCTACACCTTC	CASSLPKGLNYGYTF
TRBV9	TRBJ2-7	NA	NA	TGTGCCAGCAGCGCAGGGACGGGGGTTGGGATCGAGCAGTACTTC	CASSAGTGVGIEQYF
TRBV4-3	TRBJ1-2	few	NA	TGCGCCAGCAGCCACCTACCCGGGGAGGTGGATGGCTACACCTTC	CASSHLPGEVDGYTF
TRBV6-6	TRBJ2-7	NA	TRBD1	TGTGCCAGCAGCCACGGACAGGACTACGAGCAGTACTTC	CASSHGQDYEQYF
TRBV5-1	TRBJ1-4	NA	NA	TGCGCCAGCAGCTTACAGGGTGTTGGCATTTCAGGAGAAAAACTGTTTTTT	CASSLQGVGISGEKLFF
TRBV9	TRBJ1-2	NA	NA	TGTGCCAGCAGCGTAGGTGCAGGAATCGGTGGCTACACCTTC	CASSVGAGIGGYTF
TRBV23-1	TRBJ1-5	NA	TRBD1	TGCGCCAGCAGTCAATCGGACAGGGAAAATCAGCCCCAGCATTTT	CASSQSDRENQPQHF
TRBV27	TRBJ2-7	NA	TRBD1	TGTGCCAGCAGTTTTGACAGGGGGTACGAGCAGTACTTC	CASSFDRGYEQYF
TRBV15	TRBJ1-1	NA	TRBD1	TGTGCCACCAGCAGCTACAGGGGAAGGACTGAAGCTTTCTTT	CATSSYRGRTEAFF
TRBV7-9	TRBJ1-1	once	TRBD1	TGTGCCAGCAGCCTGCACGACAGGGCTACTGAAGCTTTCTTT	CASSLHDRATEAFF
TRBV5-4	TRBJ1-4	once	TRBD1	TGTGCCAGCAGTCGGACAGGGCGGAGGGGGGAAAAACTGTTTTTT	CASSRTGRRGEKLFF
TRBV7-3	TRBJ2-1	NA	TRBD2	TGTGCCAGCAGCATTCGTCCGGGCGGGGGAAGGAATGAGCAGTTCTTC	CASSIRPGGGRNEQFF
TRBV19	TRBJ1-6	NA	TRBD1	TGTGCCAGTAGGGCTCCGGGACAGGGGAGACCACCCCTCCACTTT	CASRAPGQGRPPLHF
TRBV23-1	TRBJ1-2	NA	TRBD1	TGCGCCAACCCACTTCCTCGGGCAGGGGGCGGAGATGGGTATGGCTACACCTTC	CANPLPRAGGGDGYGYTF
TRBV7-8	TRBJ1-5	once	NA	TGTGCCAGCAGCTTAGCGCTAGATCAGCCCCAGCATTTT	CASSLALDQPQHF
TRBV6-5	TRBJ2-3	few	TRBD2	TGTGCCAGCAGTGTTAGCGGGGGGGCCGCAGATACGCAGTATTTT	CASSVSGGAADTQYF
TRBV4-1	TRBJ1-2	NA	NA	TGCGCCAGCAGCCAAGTGGGCCAGGGGAACTATGGCTACACCTTC	CASSQVGQGNYGYTF
TRBV30	TRBJ2-3	NA	NA	TGTGCCTGGAGTGTGGGGGGGCTGACAGGATCGACAGATACGCAGTATTTT	CAWSVGGLTGSTDTQYF
TRBV18	TRBJ2-7	NA	TRBD1	TGTGCCAGCTCACCACTAACGGGACAGGGTGAATACGAGCAGTACTTC	CASSPLTGQGEYEQYF
TRBV19	TRBJ2-1	NA	NA	TGTGCCAGTAGTATAGGTGGGACGGGGGTAAGGAATGAGCAGTTCTTC	CASSIGGTGVRNEQFF
TRBV7-2	TRBJ2-1	NA	NA	TGTGCCAGCAGCTTCATGGCCCTTAGCGGAAATTTGGATGAGCAGTTCTTC	CASSFMALSGNLDEQFF
TRBV5-6	TRBJ1-6	NA	NA	TGTGCCAGCAGCCCAAACCAGGGTTACTCACCCCTCCACTTT	CASSPNQGYSPLHF
TRBV5-5	TRBJ2-2	NA	TRBD2	TGTGCCAGCAGCTTTCAGCGGGGGCCGAACACCGGGGAGCTGTTTTTT	CASSFQRGPNTGELFF
TRBV7-3	TRBJ2-7	NA	TRBD1	TGTGCCAGCAGTCGACAGGGGACGGCGAACTACGAGCAGTACTTC	CASSRQGTANYEQYF
TRBV18	TRBJ2-3	NA	TRBD1	TGTGCCAGCCACGGACAGGGGTTTCCAGATACGCAGTATTTT	CASHGQGFPDTQYF
TRBV6-5	TRBJ1-5	few	TRBD1	TGTGCCAGCAGTCCACGGACAGGGCTCTCTCAGCCCCAGCATTTT	CASSPRTGLSQPQHF
TRBV5-5	TRBJ1-5	NA	TRBD1	TGTGCCAGCAGCTCCCGACCTAGACAGGGCGCGTGGAATCAGCCCCAGCATTTT	CASSSRPRQGAWNQPQHF
TRBV30	TRBJ2-1	NA	NA	TGTGCCGCGTGGGGCCGCAATGAGCAGTTCTTC	CAAWGRNEQFF
TRBV27	TRBJ1-6	once	NA	TGTGCCAGCAGTTTGGTCCAGGGGCTTAATTCACCCCTCCACTTT	CASSLVQGLNSPLHF
TRBV7-2	TRBJ2-1	NA	NA	TGTGCCAGCAGCTTAGCCGGGACACTATACAATGAGCAGTTCTTC	CASSLAGTLYNEQFF
TRBV7-9	TRBJ1-1	NA	TRBD1	TGTGCCAGCAGCTTAACGGGACAGACTGAAGCTTTCTTT	CASSLTGQTEAFF
TRBV7-9	TRBJ2-5	NA	NA	TGTGCCAGCAGCGATATCCAGGGGAAGTACTTC	CASSDIQGKYF
TRBV11-3	TRBJ2-5	NA	NA	TGTGCCAGCAGCTCTTTTTTCGGGGAGACCCAGTACTTC	CASSSFFGETQYF
TRBV5-1	TRBJ2-3	NA	TRBD1	TGCGCCAGCAGCTTACAGGGGGCATCCACAGATACGCAGTATTTT	CASSLQGASTDTQYF
TRBV6-1	TRBJ1-3	NA	NA	TGTGCCAGCAGGGAACAGGGAAGCTCTGGAAACACCATATATTTT	CASREQGSSGNTIYF
TRBV7-9	TRBJ1-2	NA	TRBD1	TGTGCCAACAGCCTACAGGGGGCTACTAACTATGGCTACACCTTC	CANSLQGATNYGYTF
TRBV6-5	TRBJ1-5	few	NA	TGTGCCAGCAGTCGCGAAGGGTTCGGGGATCAGCCCCAGCATTTT	CASSREGFGDQPQHF
TRBV27	TRBJ2-1	few	TRBD1	TGTGCCAGCAGTTCCCCCTCTGGACAGGGGGAAGGAGACCACAATGAGCAGTTCTTC	CASSSPSGQGEGDHNEQFF
TRBV5-6	TRBJ2-2	NA	TRBD2	TGTGCCAGCAGCCCGGGGGGGAACACCGGGGAGCTGTTTTTT	CASSPGGNTGELFF
TRBV4-2	TRBJ1-1	NA	NA	TGTGCCAGCAGCCAAGACATACTTTTGAACACTGAAGCTTTCTTT	CASSQDILLNTEAFF
TRBV2	TRBJ2-3	NA	TRBD1	TGTGCCAGCAGTGTACTGACAGGGCTTAGCACAGATACGCAGTATTTT	CASSVLTGLSTDTQYF